The sequence of this T cell receptor (beta chain) was determined in a study of OX40 agonist ivuxolimab in advanced cancers. Study findings and constraints: Within 6 weeks, CD4+ and CD8+ blood T cells expanded clonally at 0.1 to 3.0 mg/kg.

The data were produced by immunoSEQ multiplex PCR, yet TCRdb's version contains in-frame clones alone and is incomplete. The sample has 80,000 to 100,000 clones; 87% are singletons. CDR3 length equals 14 residues. Germline V lookup: CDR1 SEHNR, CDR2 FQNEAQ (reference sequence). V lost 6 bases, J lost 4 bases, and 15 bases lay in between. On this clone itself: Its antigen is as yet unknown.

The sequence was obtained from an adult with an advanced solid tumor such as melanoma, head and neck, liver or kidney cancer. The rearrangement links TRBV7-9 to TRBJ1-1, with D unclear. The material was CD4+ or CD8+ T cells sorted from blood, obtained in a trial of the OX40 agonist ivuxolimab. The CDR3 DNA reads TGTGCCAGCAGACAAGCCGGGGAGGGCACTGAAGCTTTCTTT. Residues: CASRQAGEGTEAFF.